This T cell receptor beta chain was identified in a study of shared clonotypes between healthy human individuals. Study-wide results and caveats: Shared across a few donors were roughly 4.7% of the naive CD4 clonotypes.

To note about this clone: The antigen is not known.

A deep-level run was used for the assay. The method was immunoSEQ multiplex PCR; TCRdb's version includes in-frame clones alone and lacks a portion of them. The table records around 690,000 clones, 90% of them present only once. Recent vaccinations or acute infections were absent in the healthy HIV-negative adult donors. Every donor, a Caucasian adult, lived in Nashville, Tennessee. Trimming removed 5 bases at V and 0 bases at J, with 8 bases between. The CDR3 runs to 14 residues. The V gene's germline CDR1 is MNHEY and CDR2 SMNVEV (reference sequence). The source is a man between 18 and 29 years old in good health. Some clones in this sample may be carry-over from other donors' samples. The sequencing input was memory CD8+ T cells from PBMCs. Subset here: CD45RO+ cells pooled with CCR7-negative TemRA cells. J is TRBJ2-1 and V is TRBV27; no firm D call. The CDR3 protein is CASSNLGSYNEQFF. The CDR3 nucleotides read TGTGCCAGCAGTAATTTAGGCTCCTACAATGAGCAGTTCTTC.